The present T cell receptor (beta chain) was sequenced within a study of T cells in Graves' hyperthyroidism and ophthalmopathy. The CDR3 extends over 17 amino acids. Germline V lookup: CDR1 MNHEY, CDR2 SVGAGI. The germline V and J ends were trimmed by 0 bases and 4 bases, with 18 bases remaining between them. The CDR3 regions of TCR beta were amplified from RNA transcripts. Using the HTBI primer set, a first-round RT-PCR was run on the TCR CDR3. MiXCR, run by TCRdb on the multiplex PCR reads, gives a single entry per CDR3 protein. The table records approximately 260,000 distinct CDR3 sequences, about 15% of them present only once. Of note for this clonotype: What it binds is unknown. This is likely a read error, given that the CDR3 carries no conserved phenylalanine or tryptophan at its end.

Findings and caveats of the study: A model using 13 V-J features told ophthalmopathy apart from stable hyperthyroidism.

This chain joins TRBV6-5 and TRBJ1-2; tentatively, D is TRBD1 (5 bases). The clonotype originates from a woman between 50 and 59 years old with Graves' hyperthyroidism that later progressed to Graves' ophthalmopathy. Input material: blood. The CDR3 here is CASSYSTTVTDPYGYTL. The CDR3 nucleotides are TGTGCCAGCAGTTACTCGACCACAGTGACAGATCCCTATGGCTACACCCTC.